Each of the 18 T cell receptor beta chains below was sequenced from the same sample in a study of shared clonotypes between healthy human individuals. Generated by immunoSEQ multiplex PCR, the TCRdb table keeps only in-frame clones and is missing some. The repertoire consists of fewer than 1.4 million clones, with around 78% occurring once and the leading ten covering under 0.8%. The sequencing sample was made of memory CD4+ T cells from PBMCs. Subset here: CD45RA-negative fraction. The receptors here all came from a man aged 18 to 29 in good health. Some clones in this sample may be carry-over from other donors' samples.

CDR3 nucleotide sequence: TGTGCCAGCAGCTTAACAGGAGGGCAAGAGACCCAGTACTTC. Its protein is CASSLTGGQETQYF. The V and J genes are TRBV7-3 and TRBJ2-5; possible D gene TRBD2, 6 bases. The CDR3 extends over 14 amino acids. Germline values: CDR1 SGHTA, CDR2 FQGTGA. The V end lost 0 bases, the J end lost 2 bases, and 7 bases lay between the germline ends.

The chain has TRBV7-2 and TRBJ1-1; D is uncertain. Trimming shortened V by 5 bases and J by 3 bases, and 10 bases separated the two germline ends. This CDR3 contains 13 residues. CDR1 is SGHTA and CDR2 is FQGNSA in the germline V gene. The CDR3 DNA is TGTGCCAGCAGCCGACGTAGGGACACTGAAGCTTTCTTT. It translates to CASSRRRDTEAFF.

Comment on this clone: This sequence may be a read error, since a much larger clone differs from it by one base. This chain connects TRBV29-1 to TRBJ2-2; a possible D gene is TRBD2 (6 bases). CDR3 size: 11 residues. Germline V CDR1 and CDR2: SQVTM, ANQGSEA. DNA for the CDR3: TGCAGCGCGCGGGCGGGCGGGGAGCTGCTTTTT. It translates to CSARAGGELLF.

The chain is built from TRBV5-1 and TRBJ2-2; D perhaps matches TRBD1 (5 bases). The CDR3 is 14 amino acids. Trimming removed 5 bases at V and 0 bases at J, with 8 bases between. CDR1 is SGHRS and CDR2 is YFSETQ in the germline V gene. CDR3 sequence (DNA): TGCGCCAGCAGACAGGAAACGAACACCGGGGAGCTGTTTTTT. Translated: CASRQETNTGELFF.

V is TRBV28 and J is TRBJ1-2; 7 bases match TRBD1. Germline loops: CDR1 MDHEN, CDR2 SYDVKM. The CDR3 length is 14 residues. With V trimmed by 2 bases and J by 3 bases, 3 bases remained unmatched. CDR3 residues: CASSLGGTDYGYTF. The DNA of the CDR3 is TGTGCCAGCAGTTTAGGAGGGACAGACTATGGCTACACCTTC.

The chain couples TRBV19 to TRBJ2-7; D tentatively reads TRBD1 or TRBD2 (5 bases each). The CDR3 covers 13 residues. V was shortened by 9 bases and J by 5 bases, with 17 bases between the two germline ends. Germline V lookup: CDR1 LNHDA, CDR2 SQIVND (reference sequence). Written as DNA, the CDR3 is TGTGCCAGATCGGGACGCCGGGGAAACGAGCAGTACTTC. Residues: CARSGRRGNEQYF. Drawing the rest from reference TRBV19 and TRBJ2-7, the complete variable domain is DGGITQSPKYLFRKEGQNVTLSCEQNLNHDAMYWYRQDPGQGLRLIYYSQIVNDFQKGDIAEGYSVSREKKESFPLTVTSAQKNPTAFYLCARSGRRGNEQYFGPGTRLTVT.

Of note for this clone: A much larger clone differs by one base, so this may be a read error. Other DNA sequences in the sample encode the same CDR3. The rearrangement uses TRBV7-9 and TRBJ2-7; D is perhaps TRBD1 (5 bases). From germline, CDR1 is SEHNR and CDR2 FQNEAQ (reference sequence). The CDR3 is 13 residues long. V gave up 1 base and J gave up 2 bases, with 6 bases separating them. CDR3 sequence: CASSLGGPYEQYF. CDR3 nucleotide sequence: TGTGCCAGCAGCTTAGGGGGCCCCTACGAGCAGTACTTC.

This chain connects TRBV7-9 to TRBJ1-4, with 7 nucleotides matching TRBD1. V lost 7 bases, J lost 8 bases, and 13 bases stayed unmatched. This CDR3 is built from 15 residues. Germline assignment: CDR1 SEHNR and CDR2 FQNEAQ (reference sequence). The CDR3 bases are TGTGCCAGCACCCCGGGGTTGACAGGGCCCGAAAAACTGTTTTTT. It yields the protein CASTPGLTGPEKLFF. The full variable domain, its missing parts supplied by reference TRBV7-9 and TRBJ1-4, is DTGVSQNPRHKITKRGQNVTFRCDPISEHNRLYWYRQTLGQGPEFLTYFQNEAQLEKSRLLSDRFSAERPKGSFSTLEIQRTEQGDSAMYLCASTPGLTGPEKLFFGSGTQLSVL.

The chain links TRBV28 to TRBJ1-1; 8 nucleotides match TRBD1. This CDR3 has 17 amino acids. CDR1 and CDR2 (germline): MDHEN, SYDVKM. The J segment lost 0 bases and the V segment lost 6 bases, leaving 12 bases of the junction unmatched. The CDR3 loop reads CASRPRGTGAMNTEAFF. CDR3 DNA: TGTGCCAGCAGACCCCGCGGGACAGGAGCCATGAACACTGAAGCTTTCTTT. Drawing the rest from reference TRBV28 and TRBJ1-1, the complete variable domain is DVKVTQSSRYLVKRTGEKVFLECVQDMDHENMFWYRQDPGLGLRLIYFSYDVKMKEKGDIPEGYSVSREKKERFSLILESASTNQTSMYLCASRPRGTGAMNTEAFFGQGTRLTVV.

This sequence joins TRBV11-2 and TRBJ1-1, with 7 bases fitting TRBD1. With 1 base clipped from V and 1 base from J, the junction kept 3 bases outside the gene matches. CDR1 is SGHAT and CDR2 is FQNNGV in the germline V gene. The CDR3 covers 15 residues. DNA for the CDR3: TGTGCCAGCAGCTTAGGATGGACAGGGAACACTGAAGCTTTCTTT. This sequence encodes CASSLGWTGNTEAFF.

The chain uses TRBV4-1 and TRBJ2-2, with TRBD2 as a possible D gene (6 bases). Germline V gene data show CDR1 as MGHRA and CDR2 as YSYEKL. V was shortened by 0 bases and J by 6 bases, with 17 bases between the two germline ends. The CDR3 has 17 amino acids. The CDR3 DNA is TGCGCCAGCAGCCAAGATCCGCGCGGGAAATCATCCGGGGAGCTGTTTTTT. Protein: CASSQDPRGKSSGELFF.

This clone was seen repeatedly, ten times or more. V is TRBV5-1 and J is TRBJ1-1, with TRBD1 matching over 7 bases. V trimming: 1 base; J trimming: 6 bases; junction bases outside the gene matches: 3. In germline, CDR1 is SGHRS, CDR2 YFSETQ. The CDR3 is 13 residues long. In nucleotides, the CDR3 is TGCGCCAGCAGCTTGACCGGGACAGCTGAAGCTTTCTTT. This gives the protein CASSLTGTAEAFF.

This sequence joins TRBV7-3 and TRBJ2-1; 9 bases align to TRBD2. J was trimmed by 6 bases and V by 5 bases; bases with no gene match: 8. Germline V gives CDR1 SGHTA, CDR2 FQGTGA. CDR3 length: 15 amino acids. CDR3 coding DNA: TGTGCCAGCAGCCCTTCGGCGGGAGGGGCCAATGAGCAGTTCTTC. Encoded protein: CASSPSAGGANEQFF.

V usage is TRBV27 and J usage is TRBJ2-7; 12 bases fit TRBD2. The length of the CDR3 is 17 residues. Trimming cost V 6 bases and J 6 bases; bases outside gene matches: 15. Germline V CDR1 and CDR2: MNHEY, SMNVEV (reference sequence). CDR3 in DNA: TGTGCCAGCAGGTACCGGGTGGCTAGCGGGAGGGCCTCCGAGCAGTACTTC. Residues: CASRYRVASGRASEQYF.

The V call is TRBV5-1, the J call TRBJ1-2, with a possible D match to TRBD1 (6 bases). The CDR3 loop spans 13 amino acids. Germline V CDR1 and CDR2: SGHRS, YFSETQ. The V end lost 2 bases, the J end lost 3 bases, and 8 bases lay between the germline ends. The CDR3 sequence is CASSLHRDYGYTF. The CDR3, as DNA: TGCGCCAGCAGCTTACACAGGGACTATGGCTACACCTTC.

The chain combines TRBV19 with TRBJ1-1, with D unresolved. Germline CDR1 and CDR2: LNHDA and SQIVND (reference sequence). The CDR3 length is 12 residues. V was trimmed by 3 bases and J by 7 bases, leaving 9 bases between them. CDR3 protein: CASSIQGFEAFF. The CDR3 bases are TGTGCCAGTAGTATTCAAGGATTTGAAGCTTTCTTT.

The chain joins TRBV5-1 to TRBJ2-1; perhaps TRBD2 as D (6 bases). The germline gives CDR1 SGHRS, CDR2 YFSETQ. The CDR3 extends over 15 amino acids. Trimming shortened V by 0 bases and J by 8 bases, and 15 bases separated the two germline ends. The DNA of the CDR3 is TGCGCCAGCAGCTTGGGGCGGGAAAAAAGGGATGAGCAGTTCTTC. Translation gives CASSLGREKRDEQFF.

The chain carries TRBV5-1 and TRBJ2-1, with 10 bases lining up with TRBD2. V lost 1 base to trimming and J lost 4 bases; unmatched junction nucleotides: 5. Germline CDR1 is SGHRS and CDR2 is YFSETQ. The CDR3 runs to 16 residues. The CDR3 region has the DNA TGCGCCAGCAGCTTGTCATCGACTAGCGGGTACAATGAGCAGTTCTTC. Its translation: CASSLSSTSGYNEQFF. Using reference TRBV5-1 and TRBJ2-1 for the parts outside the CDR3, the full variable domain is KAGVTQTPRYLIKTRGQQVTLSCSPISGHRSVSWYQQTPGQGLQFLFEYFSETQRNKGNFPGRFSGRQFSNSRSEMNVSTLELGDSALYLCASSLSSTSGYNEQFFGPGTRLTVL.